Listed below are T cell receptor beta chains from one sample, sequenced in a study of OX40 agonist ivuxolimab in advanced cancers. Profiled with immunoSEQ multiplex PCR; TCRdb holds only in-frame clones, not every one. The sample has 55,000 to 65,000 clones, approximately 81% seen once; the top ten hold 0.52%. Source: CD4+ or CD8+ T cells sorted from blood, taken in a trial of the OX40 agonist ivuxolimab. These receptors were obtained from an adult with an advanced solid tumor such as melanoma, head and neck, liver or kidney cancer. Both conserved end residues are part of each CDR3. The D gene is left open where the match is weak. For some rows the clone size is stated as once, few or many, or as a class when expanded; others skip it.

D gene,clone size,J gene,V gene,CDR3 DNA,CDR3 protein
.,.,TRBJ2-5,TRBV2,TGTGCCAGCAGTGGTCAAGAGACCCAGTACTTC,CASSGQETQYF
.,.,TRBJ1-2,TRBV6-1,TGTGCCAGCAGGGACCCTGACTATGGCTACACCTTC,CASRDPDYGYTF
.,.,TRBJ2-4,TRBV7-2,TGTGCCAGCAGCTTACAACGGAATATCGGAGACATTCAGTACTTC,CASSLQRNIGDIQYF
.,.,TRBJ2-3,TRBV7-8,TGTGCCAGCAGCTTAGCGGGGTACCCGCAGTATTTT,CASSLAGYPQYF
.,.,TRBJ1-5,TRBV10-3,TGTGCCATCAGTGTGGGGCAGGGTGGGAATCAGCCCCAGCATTTT,CAISVGQGGNQPQHF
.,.,TRBJ2-3,TRBV5-6,TGTGCCAGCAGCAGTAGGGATACGCAGTATTTT,CASSSRDTQYF
TRBD1,.,TRBJ2-7,TRBV10-3,TGTGCCATCAGTGAGTCGGACCCGGGACAGGGGCCCTGGGGCTCGTGGGAGCAGTACTTC,CAISESDPGQGPWGSWEQYF
.,once,TRBJ2-7,TRBV10-3,TGTGCCAGTGCCGGGGGTGAGCAGTACTTC,CASAGGEQYF
TRBD1,.,TRBJ1-4,TRBV27,TGTGCCAGCAGTCTATCGACAGGGGCCTCGGAAAAACTGTTTTTT,CASSLSTGASEKLFF
.,.,TRBJ2-1,TRBV5-1,TGCGCCAGCAGCTTGGGGGACTACAATGAGCAGTTCTTC,CASSLGDYNEQFF
.,.,TRBJ1-1,TRBV28,TGTGCCAGCAGTCCCCCCACTACAGTGAACACTGAAGCTTTCTTT,CASSPPTTVNTEAFF
.,.,TRBJ1-1,TRBV19,TGTGCCAGTAGTAAGGAGTCTTTTTGGGGAGAGAACACTGAAGCTTTCTTT,CASSKESFWGENTEAFF
.,.,TRBJ1-1,TRBV14,TGTGCCAGCAGCCCACATAGGGGAAAACTGGCTGAAGCTTTCTTT,CASSPHRGKLAEAFF
.,.,TRBJ1-1,TRBV28,TGTGCCAGCAGTTCCCCGGGGGGCGGGGACACTGAAGCTTTCTTT,CASSSPGGGDTEAFF
.,.,TRBJ2-3,TRBV11-3,TGTGCCAGCAGCCCCTCGAGAGATACGCAGTATTTT,CASSPSRDTQYF
.,.,TRBJ2-3,TRBV29-1,TGCAGCGTTATACAGGGAGGCACAGATACGCAGTATTTT,CSVIQGGTDTQYF
TRBD2,.,TRBJ2-7,TRBV5-1,TGCGCCAGCAGCCAAGGACTAGCCTACGAGCAGTACTTC,CASSQGLAYEQYF
TRBD2,.,TRBJ2-3,TRBV10-2,TGCGCCAGCAGTGAAACCGGGACTAGCGCGGATACGCAGTATTTT,CASSETGTSADTQYF
.,.,TRBJ1-2,TRBV30,TGTGCCTGGAGTTCAGAGGACTATGGCTACACCTTC,CAWSSEDYGYTF
.,few,TRBJ1-1,TRBV14,TGTGCCAGCAGCCAAGGGGGGGTTAGGAACACTGAAGCTTTCTTT,CASSQGGVRNTEAFF
.,.,TRBJ2-3,TRBV7-9,TGTGCCAGCAGCCGTGGAGAGCTCACAGATACGCAGTATTTT,CASSRGELTDTQYF
.,.,TRBJ2-3,TRBV6-6,TGTGCCAGCAGTTATGAAGGTACAGATACGCAGTATTTT,CASSYEGTDTQYF
.,.,TRBJ2-1,TRBV28,TGTGCCAGCAGTGCACCTTCAGGGGCAAGCTCCTACAATGAGCAGTTCTTC,CASSAPSGASSYNEQFF
TRBD1,.,TRBJ1-1,TRBV7-2,TGTGCCAGCAGCCTGGGGACAGGTCTGAACACTGAAGCTTTCTTT,CASSLGTGLNTEAFF
.,.,TRBJ1-2,TRBV10-3,TGTGCCATCAGCTATGACAGCACAGACAGTGGCTACACCTTC,CAISYDSTDSGYTF
.,.,TRBJ2-7,TRBV4-3,TGCGCCAGCAGCCAAGTTGCCAGGGGCCACGAGCAGTACTTC,CASSQVARGHEQYF
.,once,TRBJ2-5,TRBV27,TGTGCCAGCAGTTTATCTAGACTCTCGTTGGAGACCCAGTACTTC,CASSLSRLSLETQYF
.,.,TRBJ1-3,TRBV6-1,TGTGCCAGCAGTGAATTGTTGCCAGCTGGAAACACCATATATTTT,CASSELLPAGNTIYF
.,.,TRBJ2-1,TRBV6-1,TGTGCCAGCAGTGCGACTGACAGCATCAATGAGCAGTTCTTC,CASSATDSINEQFF
TRBD2,.,TRBJ2-7,TRBV28,TGTGCCAGCAGTTTAGGCAGGGCGGGGGGTCCCTACGAGCAGTACTTC,CASSLGRAGGPYEQYF
.,few,TRBJ2-3,TRBV5-1,TGCGCCAGCAGTGAACCTACTAGCACAGATACGCAGTATTTT,CASSEPTSTDTQYF
.,.,TRBJ2-7,TRBV18,TGTGCCAGCTCACCACGTCCTCGCGAGCAGTACTTC,CASSPRPREQYF
.,.,TRBJ2-1,TRBV5-4,TGTGCCAGCAGCTTGGCTAGCAACAATGAGCAGTTCTTC,CASSLASNNEQFF
.,once,TRBJ2-7,TRBV5-1,TGCGCCAGCAGCTTGCTGGACTACGAGCAGTACTTC,CASSLLDYEQYF
.,.,TRBJ1-5,TRBV28,TGTGCCAGCAGTTCACAGAATCAGCCCCAGCATTTT,CASSSQNQPQHF
TRBD1,.,TRBJ2-1,TRBV28,TGTGCCAGCAGTTGGGGACAGGGAGACCACTTCTTC,CASSWGQGDHFF
TRBD1,.,TRBJ1-2,TRBV5-4,TGTGCCAGCAGCTTGTCTACCGGGACAGATTATGGCTACACCTTC,CASSLSTGTDYGYTF
TRBD2,.,TRBJ2-1,TRBV2,TGTGCCAGCAGTGAAGGTCTAGCGGGAGTGGGGGAGCAGTTCTTC,CASSEGLAGVGEQFF
TRBD1,few,TRBJ1-3,TRBV18,TGTGCCAGCTCACAGGGGGCCTCTGGAAACACCATATATTTT,CASSQGASGNTIYF
.,.,TRBJ1-1,TRBV19,TGTGCCAGTAGTCCAGGGGTCATGAACACTGAAGCTTTCTTT,CASSPGVMNTEAFF
.,once,TRBJ1-2,TRBV7-9,TGTGCCAGCAGCTCGGACGGGGGCGCGAGGTATGGCTACACCTTC,CASSSDGGARYGYTF
.,.,TRBJ1-3,TRBV6-1,TGTGCCACCAGCGTTTCGGCAGCTGCTGGAAACACCATATATTTT,CATSVSAAAGNTIYF
TRBD2,.,TRBJ2-1,TRBV10-1,TGCGCCAGCAGTCGCGGGAGCTCCTACAATGAGCAGTTCTTC,CASSRGSSYNEQFF
TRBD1,.,TRBJ1-1,TRBV2,TGTGCCAGCAGGATCGACAGGGTCGACACTGAAGCTTTCTTT,CASRIDRVDTEAFF
.,.,TRBJ1-4,TRBV6-6,TGTGCCAGCAGTTATAGAGAGGACAGTTATAATGAAAAACTGTTTTTT,CASSYREDSYNEKLFF
.,.,TRBJ2-7,TRBV5-4,TGTGCCAGCAGCCCTGTTCGTGTCTCCAGCTCCTACGAGCAGTACTTC,CASSPVRVSSSYEQYF
.,.,TRBJ2-3,TRBV18,TGTGCCAGCTCACCAATTCGTCGGGACACAGATACGCAGTATTTT,CASSPIRRDTDTQYF
TRBD1,.,TRBJ1-5,TRBV19,TGTGCCAGTAGTATAGGGGGGACAGGGGGCAATCAGCCCCAGCATTTT,CASSIGGTGGNQPQHF
.,few,TRBJ2-3,TRBV5-1,TGCGCCAGCTTCCCTGGGGGCGATGGAGATACGCAGTATTTT,CASFPGGDGDTQYF
.,.,TRBJ1-5,TRBV6-5,TGTGCCAGCAGCCCACGGGGGGCGAGCAATCAGCCCCAGCATTTT,CASSPRGASNQPQHF
.,.,TRBJ1-1,TRBV7-9,TGTGCCAGCAACAAAGGTTTGACTGAAGCTTTCTTT,CASNKGLTEAFF